This entry features one TCR beta chain sequence. This sample stems from a study of identical twins. The CDR3 sequence is 8 residues long. Germline values: CDR1 DFQATT, CDR2 SNEGSKA (reference sequence). Template switching introduced a universal primer site, and the cDNA bore unique molecular identifiers. TCRdb ran MiXCR on the 5' RACE reads and lists one entry per CDR3 protein. The sample yields roughly 1.6 million distinct CDR3 sequences, around a third seen once. All donors comprised healthy Caucasians. Material for sequencing was cord blood. The origin of this receptor is a newborn girl in good health. V and J are TRBV20-1 and TRBJ1-2, with D uncertain. CDR3 nucleotides: TGCGGTTCGTGTGGCTACACCTTC. This gives the protein CGSCGYTF.